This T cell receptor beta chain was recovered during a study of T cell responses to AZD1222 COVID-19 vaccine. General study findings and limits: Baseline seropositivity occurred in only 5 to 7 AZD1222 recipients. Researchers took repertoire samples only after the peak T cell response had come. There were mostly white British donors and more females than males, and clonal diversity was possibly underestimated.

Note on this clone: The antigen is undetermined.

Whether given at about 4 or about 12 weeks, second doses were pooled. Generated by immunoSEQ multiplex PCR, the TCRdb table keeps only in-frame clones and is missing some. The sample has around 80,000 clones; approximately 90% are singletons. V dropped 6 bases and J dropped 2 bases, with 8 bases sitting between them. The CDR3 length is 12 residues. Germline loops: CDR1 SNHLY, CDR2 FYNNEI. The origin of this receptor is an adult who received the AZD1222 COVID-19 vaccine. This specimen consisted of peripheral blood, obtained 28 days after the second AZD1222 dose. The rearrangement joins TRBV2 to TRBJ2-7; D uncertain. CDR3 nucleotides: TGTGCCAGCAGGGCAGAGACCTACGAGCAGTACTTC. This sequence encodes CASRAETYEQYF.